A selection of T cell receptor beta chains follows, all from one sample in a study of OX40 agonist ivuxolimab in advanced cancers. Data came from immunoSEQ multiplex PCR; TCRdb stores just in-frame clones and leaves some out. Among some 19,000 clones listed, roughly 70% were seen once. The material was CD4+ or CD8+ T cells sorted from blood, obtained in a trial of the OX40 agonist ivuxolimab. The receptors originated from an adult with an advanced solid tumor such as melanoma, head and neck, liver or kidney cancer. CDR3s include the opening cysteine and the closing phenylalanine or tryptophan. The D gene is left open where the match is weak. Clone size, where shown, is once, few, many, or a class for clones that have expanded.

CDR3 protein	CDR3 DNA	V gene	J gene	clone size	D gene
CATSNWENTEAFF	TGTGCCACCAGCAACTGGGAGAACACTGAAGCTTTCTTT	TRBV15	TRBJ1-1	NA	NA
CASREVSGAGYNEQFF	TGTGCCAGCAGGGAGGTTAGCGGGGCCGGCTACAATGAGCAGTTCTTC	TRBV28	TRBJ2-1	NA	TRBD2
CASSPRGSGGPSSYNEQFF	TGTGCCAGCAGCCCCCGGGGTAGCGGGGGGCCCAGCTCCTACAATGAGCAGTTCTTC	TRBV7-9	TRBJ2-1	NA	TRBD2
CASSLEGGGYGYTF	TGTGCCAGCAGCTTGGAAGGGGGCGGCTATGGCTACACCTTC	TRBV5-6	TRBJ1-2	NA	TRBD1
CASSIDAGAITEAFF	TGTGCCAGTAGTATAGACGCGGGGGCTATCACTGAAGCTTTCTTT	TRBV19	TRBJ1-1	NA	NA
CASRPSSGGSDTQYF	TGTGCCAGCAGGCCCTCTAGCGGGGGCTCAGATACGCAGTATTTT	TRBV11-1	TRBJ2-3	NA	TRBD2
CASSPPGAPTEGYTF	TGTGCCAGCTCACCTCCGGGGGCGCCAACAGAGGGCTACACCTTC	TRBV18	TRBJ1-2	medium-sized	NA
CASLLVGEETQYF	TGTGCCAGCCTTTTGGTGGGGGAAGAGACCCAGTACTTC	TRBV7-9	TRBJ2-5	once	NA
CASSYRGYEQYF	TGTGCCAGCAGTTACCGTGGCTACGAGCAGTACTTC	TRBV6-5	TRBJ2-7	NA	NA
CASSPPLETSYEQYF	TGTGCCAGCAGCCCCCCCCTCGAGACCTCCTACGAGCAGTACTTC	TRBV7-9	TRBJ2-7	NA	NA
CASSWGTGIHEQYF	TGTGCCAGCAGCTGGGGGACAGGGATCCACGAGCAGTACTTC	TRBV7-9	TRBJ2-7	NA	TRBD1
CASSAGLEQYF	TGTGCCAGCAGCGCGGGGCTCGAGCAGTACTTC	TRBV5-4	TRBJ2-7	few	NA
CASSLTRGYNSPLHF	TGTGCCAGCAGCCTCACCAGAGGCTATAATTCACCCCTCCACTTT	TRBV6-1	TRBJ1-6	NA	NA
CASSGEIAGQIYNEQFF	TGTGCCAGCAGCGGGGAAATAGCGGGACAAATCTACAATGAGCAGTTCTTC	TRBV21-1	TRBJ2-1	once	NA
CASSQMGQQPEAFF	TGTGCCAGCAGTCAAATGGGACAGCAACCTGAAGCTTTCTTT	TRBV6-4	TRBJ1-1	NA	TRBD1
CASSFDRDGWTQYF	TGTGCCAGCAGTTTCGACAGGGACGGGTGGACCCAGTACTTC	TRBV4-2	TRBJ2-5	NA	TRBD1
CASSYSTQETQYF	TGTGCCAGCAGTTACTCGACTCAAGAGACCCAGTACTTC	TRBV6-5	TRBJ2-5	NA	NA
CASSYRGAGELFF	TGTGCCAGCAGTTACAGGGGTGCCGGGGAGCTGTTTTTT	TRBV27	TRBJ2-2	NA	TRBD1
CASSLTFSPGGYNEQFF	TGTGCCAGCAGCTTAACCTTCTCCCCGGGGGGATACAATGAGCAGTTCTTC	TRBV7-6	TRBJ2-1	once	TRBD2
CASSSLTGGLRNEQFF	TGTGCCAGCAGCTCTCTTACGGGGGGGCTAAGGAATGAGCAGTTCTTC	TRBV5-4	TRBJ2-1	NA	TRBD2
CASSLVGPLAGELFF	TGCGCCAGCAGCTTGGTGGGGCCACTGGCCGGGGAGCTGTTTTTT	TRBV5-1	TRBJ2-2	NA	NA
CASSLEGGQGIFYEQYF	TGTGCCAGCAGCTTAGAAGGGGGACAGGGCATTTTCTACGAGCAGTACTTC	TRBV7-9	TRBJ2-7	many	TRBD1
CASSQSGRPNNEQFF	TGCGCCAGCAGTCAAAGTGGACGGCCGAATAATGAGCAGTTCTTC	TRBV23-1	TRBJ2-1	NA	NA
CASSPPPRGREQYF	TGTGCCAGCAGCCCTCCCCCCCGAGGTCGAGAGCAGTACTTC	TRBV5-7	TRBJ2-7	NA	NA
CASSSPFQETQYF	TGTGCCAGCAGCTCCCCTTTTCAAGAGACCCAGTACTTC	TRBV11-2	TRBJ2-5	NA	NA
CASSYQGRSTEAFF	TGTGCCAGCAGTTACCAGGGTCGTAGCACTGAAGCTTTCTTT	TRBV6-5	TRBJ1-1	few	NA
CASSQSTGADEQYF	TGTGCCAGCAGCCAATCTACGGGGGCAGACGAGCAGTACTTC	TRBV16	TRBJ2-7	NA	NA
CSVEEGDRGSTEAFF	TGCAGCGTTGAAGAAGGGGACAGGGGGAGCACTGAAGCTTTCTTT	TRBV29-1	TRBJ1-1	NA	TRBD1
CASSYLNTEAFF	TGTGCCAGCAGTTACCTGAACACTGAAGCTTTCTTT	TRBV6-6	TRBJ1-1	once	NA
CASSDGDSNQPQHF	TGTGCCAGCAGTGATGGGGACAGCAATCAGCCCCAGCATTTT	TRBV2	TRBJ1-5	NA	NA
CASSSLPGMGDNEQFF	TGTGCCAGTAGTAGCTTGCCTGGAATGGGGGACAATGAGCAGTTCTTC	TRBV19	TRBJ2-1	NA	NA
CASSPGQGTGELFF	TGCGCCAGCAGCCCAGGACAGGGCACCGGGGAGCTGTTTTTT	TRBV4-1	TRBJ2-2	NA	TRBD1
CASSFGTAGNTIYF	TGTGCCAGCAGTTTCGGGACAGCAGGAAACACCATATATTTT	TRBV28	TRBJ1-3	NA	TRBD1
CASSPRQGYNEQFF	TGTGCCAGCTCACCGAGACAGGGATACAATGAGCAGTTCTTC	TRBV18	TRBJ2-1	NA	TRBD1
CASSSLAGVVYEQYF	TGTGCCAGCAGTTCACTAGCGGGAGTAGTCTACGAGCAGTACTTC	TRBV27	TRBJ2-7	NA	TRBD2
CASSFSQSRHYEQYF	TGTGCCAGCAGCTTCTCACAGAGTCGCCACTACGAGCAGTACTTC	TRBV7-9	TRBJ2-7	NA	NA
CASRPPAGETQYF	TGTGCCAGCAGACCTCCCGCGGGGGAGACCCAGTACTTC	TRBV7-3	TRBJ2-5	NA	NA
CASSQDYPPPEAFF	TGCGCCAGCAGCCAAGATTATCCCCCCCCTGAAGCTTTCTTT	TRBV4-1	TRBJ1-1	NA	NA
CASSLITGTGARETQYF	TGTGCCAGCAGTTTAATTACCGGGACAGGGGCTCGGGAGACCCAGTACTTC	TRBV28	TRBJ2-5	few	TRBD1
CASSQVEGFAYEQYF	TGCGCCAGCAGCCAAGTAGAAGGGTTCGCCTACGAGCAGTACTTC	TRBV4-1	TRBJ2-7	few	NA
CSARYGAEAFF	TGCAGTGCTAGGTATGGCGCTGAAGCTTTCTTT	TRBV20-1	TRBJ1-1	NA	NA
CASSTRDFYNEQFF	TGTGCCAGTAGTACCCGGGACTTCTACAATGAGCAGTTCTTC	TRBV19	TRBJ2-1	NA	NA
CASSEELAGGPYEQYF	TGTGCCAGCAGTGAAGAACTAGCGGGGGGTCCCTACGAGCAGTACTTC	TRBV2	TRBJ2-7	medium-sized	TRBD2
CASSLRQGLSYNEQFF	TGTGCCAGCAGCTTGCGACAGGGATTATCCTACAATGAGCAGTTCTTC	TRBV5-6	TRBJ2-1	once	TRBD1
CASSSSGTSGIKTYNEQFF	TGTGCCAGCAGCTCCTCCGGGACTAGCGGGATAAAGACCTACAATGAGCAGTTCTTC	TRBV11-2	TRBJ2-1	NA	TRBD2
CASSVQGGTEAFF	TGTGCCAGCAGTGTGCAGGGGGGCACTGAAGCTTTCTTT	TRBV6-1	TRBJ1-1	NA	TRBD1
CASSPDTDTQYF	TGTGCCAGCAGCCCAGACACAGATACGCAGTATTTT	TRBV5-4	TRBJ2-3	NA	NA
CASSLFPGGALNYGYTF	TGTGCCAGCAGTTTATTTCCAGGGGGGGCCCTTAACTATGGCTACACCTTC	TRBV28	TRBJ1-2	once	TRBD1
CASSLVGGENEQFF	TGTGCCAGCAGCTTAGTCGGGGGGGAAAATGAGCAGTTCTTC	TRBV7-6	TRBJ2-1	NA	TRBD2
CASSLGQGFGYTF	TGTGCCAGCAGCTTGGGGCAGGGGTTTGGCTACACCTTC	TRBV7-8	TRBJ1-2	once	NA
CASSPSSKGLDEQYF	TGTGCCAGCTCACCAAGTTCTAAGGGGCTGGACGAGCAGTACTTC	TRBV18	TRBJ2-7	few	NA
CASRGERNNSPLHF	TGCGCCAGCCGCGGGGAACGGAATAATTCACCCCTCCACTTT	TRBV4-1	TRBJ1-6	NA	NA
CASSPGTGDSEQYF	TGTGCCAGCAGCCCTGGGACAGGAGATTCCGAGCAGTACTTC	TRBV13	TRBJ2-7	once	TRBD1
CASSYSNLYTEAFF	TGTGCCAGCAGTTACTCGAACTTATACACTGAAGCTTTCTTT	TRBV6-5	TRBJ1-1	NA	NA
CASTGQGMDEKLFF	TGTGCCAGCACTGGACAGGGTATGGATGAAAAACTGTTTTTT	TRBV27	TRBJ1-4	few	TRBD1